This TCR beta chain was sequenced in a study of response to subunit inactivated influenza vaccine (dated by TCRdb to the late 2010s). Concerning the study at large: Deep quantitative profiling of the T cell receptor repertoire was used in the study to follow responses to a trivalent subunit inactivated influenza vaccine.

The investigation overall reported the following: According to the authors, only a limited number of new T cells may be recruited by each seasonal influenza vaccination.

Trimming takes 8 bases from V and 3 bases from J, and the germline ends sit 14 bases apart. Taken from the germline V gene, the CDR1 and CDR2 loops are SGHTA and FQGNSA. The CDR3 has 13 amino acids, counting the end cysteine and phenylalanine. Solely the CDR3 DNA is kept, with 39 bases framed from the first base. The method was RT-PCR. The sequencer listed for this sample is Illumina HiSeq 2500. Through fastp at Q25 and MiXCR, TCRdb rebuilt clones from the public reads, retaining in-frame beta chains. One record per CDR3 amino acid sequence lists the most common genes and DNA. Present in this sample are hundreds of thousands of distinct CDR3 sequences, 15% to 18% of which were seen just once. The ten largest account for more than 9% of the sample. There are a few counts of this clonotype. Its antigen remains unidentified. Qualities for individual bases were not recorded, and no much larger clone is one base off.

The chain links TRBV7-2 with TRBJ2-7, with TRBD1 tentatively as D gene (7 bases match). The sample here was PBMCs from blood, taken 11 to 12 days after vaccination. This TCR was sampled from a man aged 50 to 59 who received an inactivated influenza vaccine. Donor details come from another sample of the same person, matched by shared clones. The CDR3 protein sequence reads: CASGAGQIYEQYF. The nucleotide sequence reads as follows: TGTGCCAGCGGGGCGGGACAGATCTACGAGCAGTACTTC. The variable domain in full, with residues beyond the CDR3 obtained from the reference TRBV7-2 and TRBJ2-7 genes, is GAGVSQSPSNKVTEKGKDVELRCDPISGHTALYWYRQSLGQGLEFLIYFQGNSAPDKSGLPSDRFSAERTGGSVSTLTIQRTQQEDSAVYLCASGAGQIYEQYFGPGTRLTVT.